This T cell receptor beta chain was recorded in a study of blood T cell repertoires in COVID-19. The CDR3 spans 16 residues. Germline V gene sequence: CDR1 MGHRA, CDR2 YSYEKL. J was trimmed by 5 bases and V by 0 bases; bases with no gene match: 8. Method: immunoSEQ multiplex PCR; TCRdb's copy keeps in-frame clones and lacks some. The table lists about 520,000 clones, approximately 85% of them singletons, with 3.2% in the top ten. The TCR sequence derives from a human donor in a cohort sampled during active COVID-19. This chain connects TRBV4-1 to TRBJ1-2; 8 bases match TRBD1. The sequenced material came from peripheral blood. The CDR3 DNA reads as TGCGCCAGCAGCCAAGATCGGGGGGACAGGCCTTATGGCTACACCTTC. Residues: CASSQDRGDRPYGYTF.